This T cell receptor (beta chain) originates from a study of blood T cell repertoires in COVID-19. Sequencing used immunoSEQ multiplex PCR; TCRdb keeps in-frame clones, though not all of them. Of about 410,000 clones listed, over 75% are singletons. This CDR3 spans 15 amino acids. V was pared by 3 bases and J by 6 bases, with 18 bases between. The germline gives CDR1 MDHEN, CDR2 SYDVKM. The TCR sequence derives from a woman aged 40 to 50 with COVID-19, enrolled during active disease. The sequenced material came from peripheral blood. This sequence joins TRBV28 and TRBJ2-7; perhaps TRBD2 as D (5 bases). Here the CDR3 reads CASSFEGLGLPEQYF. CDR3 DNA: TGTGCCAGCAGTTTTGAGGGCCTAGGCTTACCCGAGCAGTACTTC. The full variable domain, with the rest looked up from reference TRBV28 and TRBJ2-7, is DVKVTQSSRYLVKRTGEKVFLECVQDMDHENMFWYRQDPGLGLRLIYFSYDVKMKEKGDIPEGYSVSREKKERFSLILESASTNQTSMYLCASSFEGLGLPEQYFGPGTRLTVT.